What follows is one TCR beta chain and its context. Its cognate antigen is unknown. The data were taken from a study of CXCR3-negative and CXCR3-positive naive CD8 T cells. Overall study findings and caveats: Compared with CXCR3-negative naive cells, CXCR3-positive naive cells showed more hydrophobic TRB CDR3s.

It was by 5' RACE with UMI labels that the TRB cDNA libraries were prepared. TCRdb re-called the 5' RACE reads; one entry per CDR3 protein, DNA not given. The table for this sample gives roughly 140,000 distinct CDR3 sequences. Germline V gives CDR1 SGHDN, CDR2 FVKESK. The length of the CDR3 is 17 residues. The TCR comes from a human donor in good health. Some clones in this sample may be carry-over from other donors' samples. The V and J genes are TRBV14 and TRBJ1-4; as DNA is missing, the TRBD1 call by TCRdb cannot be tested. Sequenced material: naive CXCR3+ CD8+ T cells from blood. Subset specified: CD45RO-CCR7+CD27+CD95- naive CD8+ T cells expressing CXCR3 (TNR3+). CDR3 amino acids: CASSQVFGDRGHEKLFF.